This T cell receptor (beta chain) was retrieved from a study of blood T cell repertoires in COVID-19. Study information: In each case, the material was cDNA or gDNA derived from T cells, B-cell-depleted T cells, or PBMCs.

There are 13 residues in the CDR3. The germline CDR1 and CDR2 sequences are GTSNPN and SVGIG (reference sequence). J was trimmed by 5 bases and V by 4 bases; bases with no gene match: 6. The assay was immunoSEQ multiplex PCR, and TCRdb's table has in-frame clones only and misses some. The top ten hold approximately 1.5% of the sample, which has tens of thousands of clones, around 89% seen once. This clone was recorded only once. The sequenced sample consisted of peripheral blood. The source of this sequence is a man aged 60 to 75 with acute or convalescent COVID-19. The rearrangement joins TRBV30 to TRBJ1-1, with 8 bases identical to TRBD1. The CDR3 reads CAWKGRGLTEAFF. The CDR3 DNA follows: TGTGCCTGGAAGGGCAGGGGGCTGACTGAAGCTTTCTTT.